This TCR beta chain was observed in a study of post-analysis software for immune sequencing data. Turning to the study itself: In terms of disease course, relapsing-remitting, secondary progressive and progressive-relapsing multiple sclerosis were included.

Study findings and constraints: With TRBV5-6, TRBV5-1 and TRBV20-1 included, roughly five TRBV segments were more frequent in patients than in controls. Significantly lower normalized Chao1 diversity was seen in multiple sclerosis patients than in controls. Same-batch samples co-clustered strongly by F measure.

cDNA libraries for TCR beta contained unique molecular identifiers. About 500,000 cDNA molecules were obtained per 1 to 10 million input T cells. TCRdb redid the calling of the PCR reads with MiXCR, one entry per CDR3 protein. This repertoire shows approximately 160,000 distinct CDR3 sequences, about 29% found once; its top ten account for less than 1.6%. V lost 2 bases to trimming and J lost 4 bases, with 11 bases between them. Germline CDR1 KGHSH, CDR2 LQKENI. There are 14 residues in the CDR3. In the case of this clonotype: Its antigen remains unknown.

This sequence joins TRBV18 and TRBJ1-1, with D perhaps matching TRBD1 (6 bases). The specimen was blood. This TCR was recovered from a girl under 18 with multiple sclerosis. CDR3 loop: CASSPTGSGTEAFF. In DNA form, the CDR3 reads TGTGCCAGCTCACCAACAGGGTCGGGCACTGAAGCTTTCTTT. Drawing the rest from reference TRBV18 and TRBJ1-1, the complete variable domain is NAGVMQNPRHLVRRRGQEARLRCSPMKGHSHVYWYRQLPEEGLKFMVYLQKENIIDESGMPKERFSAEFPKEGPSILRIQQVVRGDSAAYFCASSPTGSGTEAFFGQGTRLTVV.